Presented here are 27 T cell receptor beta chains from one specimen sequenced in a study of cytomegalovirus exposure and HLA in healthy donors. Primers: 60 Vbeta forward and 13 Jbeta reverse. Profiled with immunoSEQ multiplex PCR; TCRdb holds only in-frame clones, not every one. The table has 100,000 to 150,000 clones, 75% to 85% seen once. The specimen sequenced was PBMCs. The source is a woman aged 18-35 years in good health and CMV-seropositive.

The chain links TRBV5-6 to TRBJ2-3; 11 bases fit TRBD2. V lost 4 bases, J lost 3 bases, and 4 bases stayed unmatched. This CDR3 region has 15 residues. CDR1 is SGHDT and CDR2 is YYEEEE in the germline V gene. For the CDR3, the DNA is TGTGCCAGCAGCCTTAGACTAGCGGGGACAGATACGCAGTATTTT. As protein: CASSLRLAGTDTQYF.

The CDR3 loop is CASSIAPLADLKNEQFF. The CDR3 nucleotides read TGTGCCAGTAGTATAGCCCCTCTAGCGGACCTAAAAAATGAGCAGTTCTTC. This chain joins TRBV19 and TRBJ2-1; 7 bases agree with TRBD2. Germline V gene lookup returns CDR1 LNHDA and CDR2 SQIVND (reference sequence). The CDR3 sequence is 17 residues long. V gave up 1 base and J gave up 7 bases; unmatched junction bases: 13.

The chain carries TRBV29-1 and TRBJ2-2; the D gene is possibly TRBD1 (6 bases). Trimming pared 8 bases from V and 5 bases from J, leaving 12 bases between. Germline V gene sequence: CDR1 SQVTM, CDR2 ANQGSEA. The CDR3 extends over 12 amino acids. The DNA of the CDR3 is TGCAGCACCCGGACAGATACCGGGGAGCTGTTTTTT. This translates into CSTRTDTGELFF.

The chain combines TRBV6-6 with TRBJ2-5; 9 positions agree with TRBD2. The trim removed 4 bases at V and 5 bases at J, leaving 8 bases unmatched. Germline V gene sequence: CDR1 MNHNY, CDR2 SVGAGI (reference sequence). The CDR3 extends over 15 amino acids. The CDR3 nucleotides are TGTGCCAGCAGTTCAGGGGCGGGGGGGCTGGAGACCCAGTACTTC. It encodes CASSSGAGGLETQYF.

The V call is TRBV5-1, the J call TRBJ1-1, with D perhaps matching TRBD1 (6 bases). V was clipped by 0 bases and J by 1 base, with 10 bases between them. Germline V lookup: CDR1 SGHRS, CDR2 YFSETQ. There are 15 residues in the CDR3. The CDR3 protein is CASSLAGRGNTEAFF. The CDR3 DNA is TGCGCCAGCAGCTTGGCCGGCAGGGGGAACACTGAAGCTTTCTTT.

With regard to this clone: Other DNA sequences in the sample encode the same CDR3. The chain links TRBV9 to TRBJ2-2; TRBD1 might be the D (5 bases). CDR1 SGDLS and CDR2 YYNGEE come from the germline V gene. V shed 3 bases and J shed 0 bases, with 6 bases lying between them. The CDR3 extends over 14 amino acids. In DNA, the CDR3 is TGTGCCAGCAGCGGGGGCCCGAACACCGGGGAGCTGTTTTTT. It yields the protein CASSGGPNTGELFF.

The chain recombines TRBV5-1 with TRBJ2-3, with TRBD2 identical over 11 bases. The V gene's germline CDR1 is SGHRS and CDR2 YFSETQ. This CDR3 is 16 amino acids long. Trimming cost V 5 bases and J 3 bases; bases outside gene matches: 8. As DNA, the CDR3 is TGCGCCAGCAGGGGGGGGACTAGCGGATTTACAGATACGCAGTATTTT. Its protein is CASRGGTSGFTDTQYF.

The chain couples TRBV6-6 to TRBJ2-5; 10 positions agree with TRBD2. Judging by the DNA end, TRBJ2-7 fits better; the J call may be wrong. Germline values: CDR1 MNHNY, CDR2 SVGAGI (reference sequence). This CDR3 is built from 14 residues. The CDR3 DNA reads TGTGCCAGCAGCAGGACTAGCGGCTCCTACGAGCAGTACTTC. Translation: CASSRTSGSYEQYF.

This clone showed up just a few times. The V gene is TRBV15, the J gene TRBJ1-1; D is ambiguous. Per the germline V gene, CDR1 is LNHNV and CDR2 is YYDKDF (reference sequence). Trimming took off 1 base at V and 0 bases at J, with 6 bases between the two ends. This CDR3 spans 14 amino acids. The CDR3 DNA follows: TGTGCCACCAGCAGAGCCTCAGTGAACACTGAAGCTTTCTTT. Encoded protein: CATSRASVNTEAFF.

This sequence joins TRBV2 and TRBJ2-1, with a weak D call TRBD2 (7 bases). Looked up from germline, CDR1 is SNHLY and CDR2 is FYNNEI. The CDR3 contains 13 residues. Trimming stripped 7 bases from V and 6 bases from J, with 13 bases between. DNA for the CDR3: TGTGCCAGCACCGGAGGGGGGGCCAATGAGCAGTTCTTC. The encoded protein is CASTGGGANEQFF. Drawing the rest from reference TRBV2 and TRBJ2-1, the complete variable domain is EPEVTQTPSHQVTQMGQEVILRCVPISNHLYFYWYRQILGQKVEFLVSFYNNEISEKSEIFDDQFSVERPDGSNFTLKIRSTKLEDSAMYFCASTGGGANEQFFGPGTRLTVL.

This CDR3 is CASRPRTGPNEKLFF. The CDR3 DNA reads as TGCGCCAGCAGGCCCCGGACAGGACCTAATGAAAAACTGTTTTTT. The rearrangement uses TRBV5-1 and TRBJ1-4; 7 bases match TRBD1. J lost 3 bases, V lost 5 bases, and 7 bases had no gene match. CDR1 is SGHRS, CDR2 YFSETQ, per germline. This CDR3 is 15 amino acids long. Variable domain in full (rest from reference TRBV5-1 and TRBJ1-4): KAGVTQTPRYLIKTRGQQVTLSCSPISGHRSVSWYQQTPGQGLQFLFEYFSETQRNKGNFPGRFSGRQFSNSRSEMNVSTLELGDSALYLCASRPRTGPNEKLFFGSGTQLSVL.

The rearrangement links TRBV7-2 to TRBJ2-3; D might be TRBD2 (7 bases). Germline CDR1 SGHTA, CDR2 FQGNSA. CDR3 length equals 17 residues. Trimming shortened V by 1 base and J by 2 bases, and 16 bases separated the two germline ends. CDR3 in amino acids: CASSLEGRGALTDTQYF. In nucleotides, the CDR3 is TGTGCCAGCAGCTTAGAGGGCCGGGGGGCCCTCACAGATACGCAGTATTTT.

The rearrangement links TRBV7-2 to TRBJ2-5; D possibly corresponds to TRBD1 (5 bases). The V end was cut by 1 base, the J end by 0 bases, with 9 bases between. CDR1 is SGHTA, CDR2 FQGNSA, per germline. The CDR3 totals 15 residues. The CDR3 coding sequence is TGTGCCAGCAGCTTAGGAGACAGTTACCAAGAGACCCAGTACTTC. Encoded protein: CASSLGDSYQETQYF. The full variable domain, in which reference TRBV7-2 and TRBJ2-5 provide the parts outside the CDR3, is GAGVSQSPSNKVTEKGKDVELRCDPISGHTALYWYRQSLGQGLEFLIYFQGNSAPDKSGLPSDRFSAERTGGSVSTLTIQRTQQEDSAVYLCASSLGDSYQETQYFGPGTRLLVL.

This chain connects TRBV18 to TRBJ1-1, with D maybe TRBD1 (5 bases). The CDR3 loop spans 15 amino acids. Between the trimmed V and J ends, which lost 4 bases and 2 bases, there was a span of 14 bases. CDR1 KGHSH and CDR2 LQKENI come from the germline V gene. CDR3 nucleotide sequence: TGTGCCAGCTCACTCACGGACAAAGGAAACACTGAAGCTTTCTTT. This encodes CASSLTDKGNTEAFF.

DNA for the CDR3: TGTGCCACCAGCGAAGACACTGGGGCCAACGTCCTGACTTTC. Translated, it gives CATSEDTGANVLTF. The rearrangement uses TRBV15 and TRBJ2-6; D ambiguous. The CDR3 spans 14 residues. Germline V gene data show CDR1 as LNHNV and CDR2 as YYDKDF (reference sequence). Trimming took off 5 bases at V and 2 bases at J, with 7 bases between the two ends.

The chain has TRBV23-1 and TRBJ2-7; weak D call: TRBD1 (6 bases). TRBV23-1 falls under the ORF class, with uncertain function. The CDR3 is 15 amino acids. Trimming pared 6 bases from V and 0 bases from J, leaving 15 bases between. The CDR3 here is CASRHPGHHSYEQYF. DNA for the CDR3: TGCGCCAGCAGGCACCCGGGACACCACTCCTACGAGCAGTACTTC.

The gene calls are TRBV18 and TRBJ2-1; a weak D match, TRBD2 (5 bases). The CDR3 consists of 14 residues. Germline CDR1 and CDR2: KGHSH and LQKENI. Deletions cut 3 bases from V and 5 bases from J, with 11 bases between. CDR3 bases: TGTGCCAGCTCACCCCCACTAGGGAACAATGAGCAGTTCTTC. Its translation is CASSPPLGNNEQFF.

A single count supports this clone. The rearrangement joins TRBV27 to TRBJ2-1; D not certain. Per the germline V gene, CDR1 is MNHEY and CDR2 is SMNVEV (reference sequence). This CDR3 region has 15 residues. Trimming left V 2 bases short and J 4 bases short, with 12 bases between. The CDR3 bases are TGTGCCAGCAGTTTAGTCCTAGTAGGATACAATGAGCAGTTCTTC. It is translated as CASSLVLVGYNEQFF.

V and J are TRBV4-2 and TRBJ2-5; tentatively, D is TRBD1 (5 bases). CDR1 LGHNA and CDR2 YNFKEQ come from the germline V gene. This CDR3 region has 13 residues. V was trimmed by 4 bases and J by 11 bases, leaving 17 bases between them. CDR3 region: CASSPGSLLEQYF. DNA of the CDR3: TGTGCCAGCAGCCCAGGGTCCCTTCTGGAGCAGTACTTC.

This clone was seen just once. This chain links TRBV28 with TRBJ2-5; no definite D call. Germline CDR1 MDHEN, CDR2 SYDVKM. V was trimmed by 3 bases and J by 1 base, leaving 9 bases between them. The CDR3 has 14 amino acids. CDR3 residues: CASSFYIGQETQYF. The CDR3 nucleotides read TGTGCCAGCAGTTTTTACATTGGCCAAGAGACCCAGTACTTC.

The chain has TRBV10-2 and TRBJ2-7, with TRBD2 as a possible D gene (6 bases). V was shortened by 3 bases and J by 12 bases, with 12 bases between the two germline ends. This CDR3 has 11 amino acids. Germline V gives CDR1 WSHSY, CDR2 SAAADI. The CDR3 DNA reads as TGCGCCAGCAGTGAACTAGCTTTTACGTACTTC. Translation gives CASSELAFTYF.

The CDR3 DNA reads TGCGCCAGCAGCCAACCAGGGGGAGAGACCCAGTACTTC. Protein: CASSQPGGETQYF. This sequence joins TRBV4-1 and TRBJ2-5; TRBD1 aligns across 7 bases. J was trimmed by 4 bases and V by 2 bases; bases with no gene match: 1. There are 13 residues in the CDR3. The V gene's germline CDR1 is MGHRA and CDR2 YSYEKL.

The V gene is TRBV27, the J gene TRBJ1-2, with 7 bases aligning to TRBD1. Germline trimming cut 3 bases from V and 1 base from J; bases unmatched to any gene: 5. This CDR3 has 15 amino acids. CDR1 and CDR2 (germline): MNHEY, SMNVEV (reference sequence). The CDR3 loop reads CASSFRTGLNYGYTF. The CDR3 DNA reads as TGTGCCAGCAGTTTCAGGACAGGCCTTAACTATGGCTACACCTTC.

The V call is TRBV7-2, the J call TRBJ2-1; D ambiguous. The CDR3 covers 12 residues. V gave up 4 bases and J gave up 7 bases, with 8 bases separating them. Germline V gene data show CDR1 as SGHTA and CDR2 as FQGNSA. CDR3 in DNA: TGTGCCAGCAGCTCACAGACGAATGAGCAGTTCTTC. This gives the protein CASSSQTNEQFF.

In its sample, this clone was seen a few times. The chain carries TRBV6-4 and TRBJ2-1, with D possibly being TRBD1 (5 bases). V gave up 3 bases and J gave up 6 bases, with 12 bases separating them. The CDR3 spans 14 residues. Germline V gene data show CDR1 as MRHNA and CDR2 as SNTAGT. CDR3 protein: CASSEGVQPNEQFF. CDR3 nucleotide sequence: TGTGCCAGCAGTGAAGGGGTTCAGCCCAATGAGCAGTTCTTC.

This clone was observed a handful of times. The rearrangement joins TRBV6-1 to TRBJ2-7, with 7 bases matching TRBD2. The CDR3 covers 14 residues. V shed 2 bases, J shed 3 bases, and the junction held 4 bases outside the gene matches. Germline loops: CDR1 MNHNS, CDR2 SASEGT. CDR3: CASSEIGLVYEQYF. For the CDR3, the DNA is TGTGCCAGCAGTGAAATAGGACTAGTCTACGAGCAGTACTTC.

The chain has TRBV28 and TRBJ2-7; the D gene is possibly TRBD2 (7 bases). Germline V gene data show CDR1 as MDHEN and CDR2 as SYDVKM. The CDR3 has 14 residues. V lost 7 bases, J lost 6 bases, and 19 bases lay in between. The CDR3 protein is CASIEGAGAGEQYF. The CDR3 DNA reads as TGTGCCAGCATCGAAGGGGCGGGGGCGGGCGAGCAGTACTTC.